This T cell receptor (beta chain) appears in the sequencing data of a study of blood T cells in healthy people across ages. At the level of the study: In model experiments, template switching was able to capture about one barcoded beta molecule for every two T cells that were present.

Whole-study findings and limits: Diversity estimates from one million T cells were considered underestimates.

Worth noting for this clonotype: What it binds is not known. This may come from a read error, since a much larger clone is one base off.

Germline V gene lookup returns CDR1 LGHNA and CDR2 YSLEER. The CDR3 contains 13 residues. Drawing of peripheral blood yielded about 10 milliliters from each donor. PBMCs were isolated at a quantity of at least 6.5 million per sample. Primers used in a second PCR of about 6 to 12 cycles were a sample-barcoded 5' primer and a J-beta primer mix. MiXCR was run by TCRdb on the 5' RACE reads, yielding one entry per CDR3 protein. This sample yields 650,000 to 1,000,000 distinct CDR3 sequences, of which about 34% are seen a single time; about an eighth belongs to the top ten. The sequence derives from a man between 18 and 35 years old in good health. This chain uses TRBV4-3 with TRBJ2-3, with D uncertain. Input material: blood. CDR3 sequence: CVSSQELIDTQYF. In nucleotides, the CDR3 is TGCGTCAGCAGCCAAGAACTGATAGATACGCAGTATTTT.